This T cell receptor beta chain was retrieved from a study of cytomegalovirus exposure and HLA in healthy donors. Using immunoSEQ multiplex PCR, the repertoire was profiled, and TCRdb retains in-frame clones only, with some absent. The table lists tens of thousands of clones, around 94% of them singletons. The donors were part of the validation cohort, which consisted of more than 90 subjects and was separate from the first cohort of several hundred subjects. The TCR was taken from a woman aged 18-29 years in good health and CMV-seropositive. Sequencing was performed on PBMCs.

CDR3: CASSVEAGYTEAFF. CDR3 in DNA: TGTGCCAGCAGCGTAGAGGCAGGTTACACTGAAGCTTTCTTT. V is TRBV9 and J is TRBJ1-1; D not resolved. This CDR3 region has 14 residues. V lost 0 bases, J lost 3 bases, and 9 bases lay in between. Germline V gene data show CDR1 as SGDLS and CDR2 as YYNGEE.